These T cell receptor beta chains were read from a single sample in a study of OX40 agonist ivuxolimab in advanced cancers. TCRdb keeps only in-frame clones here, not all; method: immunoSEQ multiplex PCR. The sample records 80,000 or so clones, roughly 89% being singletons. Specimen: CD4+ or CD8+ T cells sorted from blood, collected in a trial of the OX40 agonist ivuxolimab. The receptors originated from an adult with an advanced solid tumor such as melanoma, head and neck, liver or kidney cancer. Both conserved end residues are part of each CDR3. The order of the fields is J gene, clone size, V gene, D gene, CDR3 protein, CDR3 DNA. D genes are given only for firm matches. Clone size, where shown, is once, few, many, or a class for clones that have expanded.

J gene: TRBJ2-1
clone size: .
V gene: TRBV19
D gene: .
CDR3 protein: CASSKAQGIDEQFF
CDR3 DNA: TGTGCCAGTAGTAAGGCGCAGGGTATCGATGAGCAGTTCTTC

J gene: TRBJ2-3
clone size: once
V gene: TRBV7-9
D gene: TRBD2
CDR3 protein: CASSLALGGSTDTQYF
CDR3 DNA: TGTGCCAGCAGCTTAGCGCTGGGGGGGAGCACAGATACGCAGTATTTT

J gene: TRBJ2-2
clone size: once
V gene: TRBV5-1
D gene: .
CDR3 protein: CASSFRDINTGELFF
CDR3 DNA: TGCGCCAGCAGCTTCCGGGACATTAACACCGGGGAGCTGTTTTTT

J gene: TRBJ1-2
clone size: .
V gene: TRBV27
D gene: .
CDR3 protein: CASRLDVASNYGYTF
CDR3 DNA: TGTGCCAGCAGACTAGACGTGGCGTCTAACTATGGCTACACCTTC

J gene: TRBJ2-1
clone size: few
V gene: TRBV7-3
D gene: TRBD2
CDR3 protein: CASSLLAGGSEQFF
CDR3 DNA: TGTGCCAGCAGCTTACTAGCGGGAGGGAGTGAGCAGTTCTTC

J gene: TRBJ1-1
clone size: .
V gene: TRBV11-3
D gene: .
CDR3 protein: CASSLGLNTEAFF
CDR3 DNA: TGTGCCAGCAGCTTAGGCCTGAACACTGAAGCTTTCTTT

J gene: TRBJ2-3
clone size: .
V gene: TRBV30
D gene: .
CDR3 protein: CAWSGVGGGTDTQYF
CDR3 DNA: TGTGCCTGGAGCGGGGTAGGCGGGGGCACAGATACGCAGTATTTT

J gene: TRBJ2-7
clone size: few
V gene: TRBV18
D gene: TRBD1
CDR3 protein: CASSTTGGEQYF
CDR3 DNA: TGTGCCAGCTCTACCACAGGGGGCGAGCAGTACTTC

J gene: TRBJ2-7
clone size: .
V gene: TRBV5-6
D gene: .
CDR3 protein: CASSFRGSSYEQYF
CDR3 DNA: TGTGCCAGCAGCTTCCGGGGGAGCTCCTACGAGCAGTACTTC

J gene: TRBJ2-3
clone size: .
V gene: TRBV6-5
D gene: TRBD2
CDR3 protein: CASSYGTSLDTQYF
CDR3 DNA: TGTGCCAGCAGTTACGGGACTAGCCTGGATACGCAGTATTTT

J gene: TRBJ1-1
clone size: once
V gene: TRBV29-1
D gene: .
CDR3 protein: CSVDQGSGTEAFF
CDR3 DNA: TGCAGCGTTGACCAGGGCTCTGGCACTGAAGCTTTCTTT